A single sample gave rise to the 21 T cell receptor beta chains below, sequenced in a study of T cell responses to AZD1222 COVID-19 vaccine. Repertoires were generated with immunoSEQ multiplex PCR, while TCRdb's copy carries only in-frame clones and drops some. The top ten clones hold over 1.5% of a sample with some 180,000 clones, about nine tenths of them seen once. This specimen was peripheral blood, taken 28 days after the second AZD1222 dose. These receptors were collected from an adult who received the AZD1222 COVID-19 vaccine.

The J gene is TRBJ1-2, the V gene TRBV18, with 8 bases lining up with TRBD1. Unmatched junction bases numbered 7, after V lost 6 bases and J lost 4 bases. The CDR3 spans 14 residues. CDR1 and CDR2 from the germline V gene are KGHSH and LQKENI. As DNA, the CDR3 is TGTGCCAGCTCTATAAGACAGGGGCTCTATGGCTACACCTTC. Protein product: CASSIRQGLYGYTF.

CDR3 protein: CASSYDGKTDTQYF. The CDR3 coding sequence is TGTGCCAGCAGTTACGATGGGAAGACAGATACGCAGTATTTT. This chain uses TRBV6-5 with TRBJ2-3; D unclear. The CDR3 has 14 residues. Germline V lookup: CDR1 MNHEY, CDR2 SVGAGI. V lost 2 bases and J 3 bases, leaving 9 bases between the germline ends.

The chain uses TRBV5-8 and TRBJ2-5, with D uncertain. This CDR3 contains 12 residues. With 1 base removed from V and 4 bases from J, the gap between germline ends came to 5 bases. CDR1 is SGHTS, CDR2 YDEGEE, per germline. Here the CDR3 reads CASSLNVETQYF. The CDR3 DNA sequence: TGTGCCAGCAGCTTGAACGTAGAGACCCAGTACTTC.

The chain uses TRBV27 and TRBJ1-2; 8 nucleotides agree with TRBD1. J lost 2 bases, V lost 6 bases, and 11 bases had no gene match. Germline V lookup: CDR1 MNHEY, CDR2 SMNVEV (reference sequence). This CDR3 has 16 residues. CDR3 sequence reads: CASSPRTGIQNYGYTF. The CDR3 nucleotides read TGTGCCAGCAGCCCACGGACAGGGATACAAAACTATGGCTACACCTTC.

This sequence joins TRBV30 and TRBJ2-7, with D possibly matching TRBD2 (6 bases). The CDR3 is 12 amino acids. Germline CDR1 GTSNPN, CDR2 SVGIG (reference sequence). V was pared by 2 bases and J by 6 bases, with 11 bases between. The DNA for the CDR3 is TGTGCCTGGAGTCCGGCTAGCGCCGAGCAGTACTTC. It codes for CAWSPASAEQYF.

This clone has just a few counts. This chain joins TRBV12-3 or TRBV12-4 and TRBJ1-2; D is unclear. The CDR3 has 12 residues. The V and J ends lost 9 bases and 6 bases respectively, with 14 bases between them. The CDR3 DNA follows: TGTGCCAGAGGAAGGGCCCTGGATGGCTACACCTTC. Translated, it gives CARGRALDGYTF.

V and J are TRBV10-2 and TRBJ1-3; the match to TRBD1 covers 8 bases. V was clipped by 6 bases and J by 4 bases; unmatched bases: 11. The CDR3 is 16 residues long. The germline gives CDR1 WSHSY, CDR2 SAAADI. The CDR3 region is CASSEAGGAKGNTIYF. In DNA form, the CDR3 reads TGCGCCAGCAGCGAAGCAGGGGGCGCGAAGGGAAACACCATATATTTT.

The V and J genes are TRBV18 and TRBJ2-7; TRBD1 matches at 9 bases. Germline V CDR1 and CDR2: KGHSH, LQKENI. The trim removed 5 bases at V and 3 bases at J, leaving 5 bases unmatched. The CDR3 loop spans 14 amino acids. CDR3 loop: CASSGSTGGYEQYF. The CDR3 DNA sequence: TGTGCCAGCTCAGGGTCGACAGGGGGCTACGAGCAGTACTTC.

The chain carries TRBV18 and TRBJ2-2; D unresolved. CDR1 and CDR2 (germline): KGHSH, LQKENI. The CDR3 has 14 amino acids. V lost 5 bases and J 5 bases, leaving 12 bases between the germline ends. The chain's CDR3 is CASSSGHQTGELFF. The CDR3 DNA follows: TGTGCCAGCTCATCTGGGCATCAGACCGGGGAGCTGTTTTTT.

The chain uses TRBV30 and TRBJ2-7; 8 bases agree with TRBD2. V was pared by 2 bases and J by 6 bases, with 6 bases of the junction left unmatched. The V gene's germline CDR1 is GTSNPN and CDR2 SVGIG (reference sequence). The CDR3 contains 13 residues. This CDR3 reads CAWSRGLVAEQYF. In DNA form, the CDR3 reads TGTGCCTGGAGTAGGGGACTAGTAGCCGAGCAGTACTTC.

J is TRBJ2-5 and V is TRBV11-2, with 7 positions matching TRBD1. Trimming cost V 6 bases and J 1 base; bases outside gene matches: 5. Germline CDR1 is SGHAT and CDR2 is FQNNGV. The CDR3 runs 14 residues. The CDR3 spells CASRPGQIQETQYF. DNA of the CDR3: TGTGCCAGCAGGCCGGGACAGATCCAAGAGACCCAGTACTTC. Complete variable domain (other parts from reference TRBV11-2 and TRBJ2-5): EAGVAQSPRYKIIEKRQSVAFWCNPISGHATLYWYQQILGQGPKLLIQFQNNGVVDDSQLPKDRFSAERLKGVDSTLKIQPAKLEDSAVYLCASRPGQIQETQYFGPGTRLLVL.

This clone was found once. The CDR3 DNA reads as TGTGCCAGCAGTTACGGACGACAGGCTAATTCACCCCTCCACTTT. Translating it yields CASSYGRQANSPLHF. This chain links TRBV6-5 with TRBJ1-6; a possible D gene is TRBD1 (6 bases). Looked up from germline, CDR1 is MNHEY and CDR2 is SVGAGI. V lost 2 bases to trimming and J lost 6 bases, with 11 bases between them. This CDR3 comprises 15 residues.

This chain uses TRBV6-6 with TRBJ1-5; D is possibly TRBD1 (5 bases). The germline gives CDR1 MNHNY, CDR2 SVGAGI (reference sequence). This CDR3 is 15 amino acids long. The V end was cut by 8 bases, the J end by 4 bases, with 18 bases between. The CDR3 reads CASLRTIGGNQPQHF. CDR3 bases: TGTGCCAGCCTCCGGACAATCGGGGGGAATCAGCCCCAGCATTTT.

The CDR3 nucleotides read TGCGCCAGCAGCTTGGAAACAGGGGGTTACTATGGCTACACCTTC. Residues: CASSLETGGYYGYTF. The chain recombines TRBV5-1 with TRBJ1-2, with 8 positions matching TRBD1. The germline V gene encodes CDR1 SGHRS and CDR2 YFSETQ. The V and J ends lost 0 bases and 3 bases, in that order; junction bases with no gene match: 4. The CDR3 covers 15 residues.

This sequence joins TRBV4-1 and TRBJ2-1; no clear D. The ends were cut back, 0 bases at V and 1 base at J, with 10 bases in the middle. The length of the CDR3 is 16 residues. The germline gives CDR1 MGHRA, CDR2 YSYEKL. CDR3 residues: CASSQDLMGSYNEQFF. CDR3 in DNA: TGCGCCAGCAGCCAAGATCTAATGGGTTCCTACAATGAGCAGTTCTTC.

V and J are TRBV12-3 or TRBV12-4 and TRBJ1-3; 7 bases fit TRBD1. The CDR3 sequence is 13 residues long. The V gene end was trimmed by 7 bases and the J gene end by 4 bases; junction bases not matched to a gene: 4. CDR3 DNA: TGTGCCAGCACCCTGACAGGGGGAAACACCATATATTTT. Translating it yields CASTLTGGNTIYF.

V is TRBV11-2 and J is TRBJ2-7, with 12 positions matching TRBD2. CDR3 size: 16 residues. Germline-derived CDR1 and CDR2 are SGHAT and FQNNGV. Germline trimming cut 3 bases from V and 4 bases from J; bases unmatched to any gene: 7. CDR3 DNA sequence: TGTGCCAGCAGCTTTCACGCTGGACTAGCGGGGTACGAGCAGTACTTC. Protein: CASSFHAGLAGYEQYF. Using reference TRBV11-2 and TRBJ2-7 for the parts outside the CDR3, the full variable domain is EAGVAQSPRYKIIEKRQSVAFWCNPISGHATLYWYQQILGQGPKLLIQFQNNGVVDDSQLPKDRFSAERLKGVDSTLKIQPAKLEDSAVYLCASSFHAGLAGYEQYFGPGTRLTVT.

The chain couples TRBV29-1 to TRBJ1-1; D possibly corresponds to TRBD1 (6 bases). CDR1 SQVTM and CDR2 ANQGSEA come from the germline V gene. The ends were cut back, 6 bases at V and 3 bases at J, with 20 bases in the middle. CDR3 length equals 15 residues. The CDR3 DNA is TGCAGCGTGACGACAGGCCCTCTTCTCGACACTGAAGCTTTCTTT. Translation gives CSVTTGPLLDTEAFF.

This clone has just one count. This rearrangement joins TRBV30 to TRBJ1-5, with unresolved D. The CDR3 runs 13 residues. CDR1 and CDR2 from the germline V gene are GTSNPN and SVGIG (reference sequence). The V end was cut by 3 bases, the J end by 4 bases, with 10 bases between. The chain's CDR3 is CAWSPNQNQPQHF. CDR3 nucleotide sequence: TGTGCCTGGAGCCCTAATCAGAATCAGCCCCAGCATTTT. Filled out from reference TRBV30 and TRBJ1-5, the complete variable domain reads SQTIHQWPATLVQPVGSPLSLECTVEGTSNPNLYWYRQAAGRGLQLLFYSVGIGQISSEVPQNLSASRPQDRQFILSSKKLLLSDSGFYLCAWSPNQNQPQHFGDGTRLSIL.

The gene calls are TRBV2 and TRBJ1-1, with a tentative D call TRBD1 (5 bases). Germline lookup yields CDR1 SNHLY and CDR2 FYNNEI. V was clipped by 5 bases and J by 4 bases, with 8 bases between them. The CDR3 is 12 residues long. CDR3 in amino acids: CASSSGFTEAFF. In DNA, the CDR3 is TGTGCCAGCAGTTCAGGGTTCACTGAAGCTTTCTTT.

This chain uses TRBV18 with TRBJ2-1, with 12 bases aligning to TRBD2. The ends lost 2 bases at V and 7 bases at J; junction bases unmatched: 3. This CDR3 contains 15 residues. The germline gives CDR1 KGHSH, CDR2 LQKENI. CDR3 nucleotide sequence: TGTGCCAGCTCACCAAGGACTAGCGGGGAAAATGAGCAGTTCTTC. Amino acids: CASSPRTSGENEQFF.